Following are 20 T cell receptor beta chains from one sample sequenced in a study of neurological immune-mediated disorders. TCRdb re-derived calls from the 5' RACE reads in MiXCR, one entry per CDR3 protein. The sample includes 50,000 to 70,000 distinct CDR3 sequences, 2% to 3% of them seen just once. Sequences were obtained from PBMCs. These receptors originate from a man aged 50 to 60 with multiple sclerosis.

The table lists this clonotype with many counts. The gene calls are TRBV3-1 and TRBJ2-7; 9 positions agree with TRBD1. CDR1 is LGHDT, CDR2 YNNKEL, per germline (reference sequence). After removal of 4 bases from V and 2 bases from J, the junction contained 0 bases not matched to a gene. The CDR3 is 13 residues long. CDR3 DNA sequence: TGTGCCAGCAGCCGGGACAGGGCCTACGAGCAGTACTTC. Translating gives CASSRDRAYEQYF.

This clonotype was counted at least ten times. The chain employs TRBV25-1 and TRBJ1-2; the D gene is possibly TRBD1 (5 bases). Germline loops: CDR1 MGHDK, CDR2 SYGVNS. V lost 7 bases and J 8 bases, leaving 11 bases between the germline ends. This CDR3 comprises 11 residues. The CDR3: CASKAGRGYTF. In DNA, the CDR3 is TGTGCCAGCAAGGCAGGGCGAGGCTACACCTTC.

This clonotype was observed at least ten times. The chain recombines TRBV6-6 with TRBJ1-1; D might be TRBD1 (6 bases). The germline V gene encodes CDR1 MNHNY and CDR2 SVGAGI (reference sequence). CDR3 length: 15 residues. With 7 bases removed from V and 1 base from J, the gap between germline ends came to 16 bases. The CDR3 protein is CASILGGGANTEAFF. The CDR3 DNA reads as TGTGCCAGCATCCTTGGGGGCGGAGCGAACACTGAAGCTTTCTTT.

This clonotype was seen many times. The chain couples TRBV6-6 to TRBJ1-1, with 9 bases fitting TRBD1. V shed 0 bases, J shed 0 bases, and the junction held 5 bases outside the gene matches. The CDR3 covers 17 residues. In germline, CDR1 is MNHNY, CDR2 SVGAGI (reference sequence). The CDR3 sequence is CASSYSVGQGVNTEAFF. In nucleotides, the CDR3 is TGTGCCAGCAGTTACTCGGTGGGACAGGGCGTGAACACTGAAGCTTTCTTT.

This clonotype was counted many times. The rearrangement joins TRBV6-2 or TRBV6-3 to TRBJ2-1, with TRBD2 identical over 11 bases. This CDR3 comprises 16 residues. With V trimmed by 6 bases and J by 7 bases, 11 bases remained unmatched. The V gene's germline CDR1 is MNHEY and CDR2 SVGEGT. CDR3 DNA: TGTGCCAGCAGGGCTAGCGGGGGGTTGACGTGGAATGAGCAGTTCTTC. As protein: CASRASGGLTWNEQFF.

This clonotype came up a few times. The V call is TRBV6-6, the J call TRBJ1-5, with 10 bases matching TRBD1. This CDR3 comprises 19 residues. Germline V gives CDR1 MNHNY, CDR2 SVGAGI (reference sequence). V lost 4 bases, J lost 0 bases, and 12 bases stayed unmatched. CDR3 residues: CASSSNGQGVSYSNQPQHF. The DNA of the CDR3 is TGTGCCAGCAGTTCAAACGGACAGGGGGTATCCTATAGCAATCAGCCCCAGCATTTT.

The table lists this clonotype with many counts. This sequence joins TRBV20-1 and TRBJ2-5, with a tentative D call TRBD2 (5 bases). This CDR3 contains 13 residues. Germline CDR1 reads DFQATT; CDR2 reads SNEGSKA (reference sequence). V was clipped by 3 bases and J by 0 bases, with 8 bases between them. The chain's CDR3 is CSASLEDQETQYF. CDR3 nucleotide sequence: TGCAGTGCTAGCTTGGAGGACCAAGAGACCCAGTACTTC.

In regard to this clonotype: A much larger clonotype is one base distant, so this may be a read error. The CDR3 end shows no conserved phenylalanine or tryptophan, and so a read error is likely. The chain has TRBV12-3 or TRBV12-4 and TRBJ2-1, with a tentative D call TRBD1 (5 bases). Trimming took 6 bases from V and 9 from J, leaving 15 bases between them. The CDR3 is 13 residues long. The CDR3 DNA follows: TGTGCCAGCAGCCTCAGGGTGGTGGCTGAGCAGTTCGTC. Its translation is CASSLRVVAEQFV.

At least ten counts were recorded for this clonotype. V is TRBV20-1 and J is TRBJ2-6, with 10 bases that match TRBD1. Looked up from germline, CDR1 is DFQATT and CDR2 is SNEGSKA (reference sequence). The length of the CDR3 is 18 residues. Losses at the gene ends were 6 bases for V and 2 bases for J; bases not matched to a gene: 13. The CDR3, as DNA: TGCAGTGCCCAGGGACAGGGGTCGAAAAGTACTGGGGCCAACGTCCTGACTTTC. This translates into CSAQGQGSKSTGANVLTF.

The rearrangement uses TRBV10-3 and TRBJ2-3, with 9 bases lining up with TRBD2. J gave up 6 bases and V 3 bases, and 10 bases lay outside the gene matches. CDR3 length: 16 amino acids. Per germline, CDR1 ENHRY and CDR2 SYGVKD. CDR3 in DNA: TGTGCCATCAGTGATCGACTAGCGGCCTATGTGGATACGCAGTATTTT. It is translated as CAISDRLAAYVDTQYF.

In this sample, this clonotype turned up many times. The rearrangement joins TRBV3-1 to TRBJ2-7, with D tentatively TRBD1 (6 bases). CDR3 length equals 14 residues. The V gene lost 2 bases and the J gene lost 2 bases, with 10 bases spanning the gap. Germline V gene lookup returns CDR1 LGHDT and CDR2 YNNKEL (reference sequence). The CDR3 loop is CASSQFRTAYEQYF. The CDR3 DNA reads TGTGCCAGCAGCCAATTCAGGACAGCCTACGAGCAGTACTTC.

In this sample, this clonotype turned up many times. The CDR3 DNA follows: TGTGCCAGCAGCCCGCAGGGTTGGGAAAAACTGTTTTTT. Amino acids: CASSPQGWEKLFF. The gene calls are TRBV12-3 or TRBV12-4 and TRBJ1-4, with D perhaps TRBD1 (5 bases). With 6 bases removed from V and 8 bases from J, the gap between germline ends came to 13 bases. The CDR3 has 13 amino acids.

The CDR3 bases are TGTGCCAGCAGTCCGGACAGGGGGACAGATACGCAGTATTTT. Translating gives CASSPDRGTDTQYF. The genes are TRBV12-3 or TRBV12-4 and TRBJ2-3; 10 positions agree with TRBD1. This CDR3 has 14 residues. V lost 5 bases to trimming and J lost 3 bases; unmatched junction nucleotides: 2.

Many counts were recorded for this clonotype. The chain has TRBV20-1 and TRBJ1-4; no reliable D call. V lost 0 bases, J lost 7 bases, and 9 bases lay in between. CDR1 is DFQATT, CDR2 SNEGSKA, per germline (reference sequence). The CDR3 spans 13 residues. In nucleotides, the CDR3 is TGCAGTGCTAGAGAGGAAGGAGGTGAAAAACTGTTTTTT. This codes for CSAREEGGEKLFF.

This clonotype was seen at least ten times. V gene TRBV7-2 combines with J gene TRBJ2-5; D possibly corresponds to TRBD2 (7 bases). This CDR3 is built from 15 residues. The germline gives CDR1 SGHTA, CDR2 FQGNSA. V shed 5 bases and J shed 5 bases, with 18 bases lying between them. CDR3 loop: CASSDQAGGPETQYF. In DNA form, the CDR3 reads TGTGCCAGCAGCGACCAGGCCGGGGGGCCGGAGACCCAGTACTTC.

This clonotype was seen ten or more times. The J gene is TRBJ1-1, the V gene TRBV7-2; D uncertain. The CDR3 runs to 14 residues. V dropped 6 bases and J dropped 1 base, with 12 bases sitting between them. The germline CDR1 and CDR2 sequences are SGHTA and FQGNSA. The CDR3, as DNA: TGTGCCAGCAGTTTGGGCAGATCGAACACTGAAGCTTTCTTT. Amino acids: CASSLGRSNTEAFF.

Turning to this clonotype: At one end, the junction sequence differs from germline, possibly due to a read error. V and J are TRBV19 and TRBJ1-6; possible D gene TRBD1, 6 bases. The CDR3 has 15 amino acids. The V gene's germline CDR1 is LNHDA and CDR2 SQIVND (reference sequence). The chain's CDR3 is CASNNRQANNSHLHF. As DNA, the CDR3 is TGTGCCAGTAATAACAGACAGGCGAATAATTCACACCTCCACTTT.

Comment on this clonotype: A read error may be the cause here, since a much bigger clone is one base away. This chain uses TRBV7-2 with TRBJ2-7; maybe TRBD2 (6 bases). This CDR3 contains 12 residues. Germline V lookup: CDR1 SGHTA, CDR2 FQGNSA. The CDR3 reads CASSLAGSEKYF. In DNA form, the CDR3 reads TGTGCCAGCAGCTTAGCCGGGAGCGAGAAGTACTTC.

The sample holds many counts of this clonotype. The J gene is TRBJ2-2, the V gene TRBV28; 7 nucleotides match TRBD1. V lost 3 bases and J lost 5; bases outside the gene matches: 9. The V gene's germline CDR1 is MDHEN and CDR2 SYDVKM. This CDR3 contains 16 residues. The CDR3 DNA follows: TGTGCCAGCAGTTTTCCTTGGGGACAGTCAACCGGGGAGCTGTTTTTT. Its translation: CASSFPWGQSTGELFF.

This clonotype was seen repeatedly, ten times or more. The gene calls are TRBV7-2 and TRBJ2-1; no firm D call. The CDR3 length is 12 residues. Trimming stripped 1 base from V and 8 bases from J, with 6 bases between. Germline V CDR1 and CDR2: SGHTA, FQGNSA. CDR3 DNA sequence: TGTGCCAGCAGCTTAGAGGGCTATGAGCAGTTCTTC. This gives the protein CASSLEGYEQFF.